These 3 T cell receptor beta chains came from one sample sequenced in a study of shared clonotypes between healthy human individuals (dated by TCRdb to the early 2020s). Libraries were constructed by the immunoSEQ multiplex PCR assay. This immuneACCESS table, as held by TCRdb, lists in-frame sequences with V and J called but not all clones. Of the missing ones, under half trace to an unresolved V gene in checked studies; the others have no known cause. The sample table shows about 1.4 million clones, and roughly 96% are seen once. The ten largest clones take up over 1% of the sample. Sequencing was performed on naive CD4+ T cells sorted from blood. The cell subset or site label for this specimen denotes: CD45RA+ positively selected. The receptors come from a man aged 25-45 years in good health.

This clone occurred once. The chain couples TRBV4-1 to TRBJ1-1; unclear D gene. V lost 1 base to trimming and J lost 5 bases, with 11 bases between them. The germline CDR1 and CDR2 sequences are MGHRA and YSYEKL. The CDR3 covers 14 residues. The CDR3, as DNA: TGCGCCAGCAGCCAAGCCTCGGGGTGGACTGAAGCTTTCTTT. Protein product: CASSQASGWTEAFF.

The chain couples TRBV19 to TRBJ2-7; 9 bases map to TRBD1. The CDR3 is made up of 15 amino acids. The V gene end was trimmed by 4 bases and the J gene end by 5 bases; junction bases not matched to a gene: 9. CDR1 is LNHDA and CDR2 is SQIVND in the germline V gene (reference sequence). DNA of the CDR3: TGTGCCAGTAGTAGCGGGACAGGGCAATTCCACGAGCAGTACTTC. Residues: CASSSGTGQFHEQYF.

This clone was observed once. This chain joins TRBV10-2 and TRBJ2-2; D perhaps matches TRBD1 (5 bases). V lost 4 bases and J lost 3, with 15 bases in between. Germline V gene data show CDR1 as WSHSY and CDR2 as SAAADI. The CDR3 covers 16 residues. CDR3 region: CASSVVVPRDTGELFF. The CDR3 coding sequence is TGCGCCAGCAGTGTGGTTGTCCCCAGGGACACCGGGGAGCTGTTTTTT.